One sample yielded the 24 T cell receptor beta chains listed below, sequenced in a study of blood T cell repertoires in COVID-19. Method: immunoSEQ multiplex PCR; TCRdb's copy keeps in-frame clones and lacks some. The data hold more than 40,000 clones, with about 88% observed a single time. Sequencing input: PBMCs or T cells enriched from blood (not recorded which). Receptor source: a woman aged 45-65 years who had recovered from COVID-19.

J is TRBJ1-6 and V is TRBV18, with 7 bases matching TRBD1. There are 16 residues in the CDR3. Trimming took 3 bases from V and 7 from J; bases not matched to a gene: 9. Germline V gives CDR1 KGHSH, CDR2 LQKENI. CDR3 in DNA: TGTGCCAGCTCACCCCCTGGGACAGCGGACAATTCACCCCTCCACTTT. Translating it yields CASSPPGTADNSPLHF. Full variable domain (outside the CDR3, taken from reference TRBV18 and TRBJ1-6): NAGVMQNPRHLVRRRGQEARLRCSPMKGHSHVYWYRQLPEEGLKFMVYLQKENIIDESGMPKERFSAEFPKEGPSILRIQQVVRGDSAAYFCASSPPGTADNSPLHFGNGTRLTVT.

The rearrangement joins TRBV3-1 (or the pseudogene TRBV3-2) to TRBJ1-1, with D hard to call. The CDR3 covers 13 residues. V was cut by 4 bases and J by 5 bases, with 11 bases left in between. Germline CDR1 and CDR2: LGHDT and YNNKEL (reference sequence). The CDR3 spells CASSRLLDTEAFF. The DNA of the CDR3 is TGTGCCAGCAGCCGACTTTTGGATACTGAAGCTTTCTTT.

The gene calls are TRBV7-6 and TRBJ2-7; D is uncertain. CDR3 length: 13 residues. Germline V gives CDR1 SGHVS, CDR2 FNYEAQ. V dropped 5 bases and J dropped 7 bases, with 15 bases sitting between them. The chain's CDR3 is CASSLGQAKEQYF. CDR3 DNA sequence: TGTGCCAGCAGCCTGGGTCAGGCGAAAGAGCAGTACTTC.

V gene TRBV5-1 combines with J gene TRBJ2-7, with TRBD2 identical over 8 bases. The CDR3 is 14 residues long. With 1 base clipped from V and 4 bases from J, the junction kept 4 bases outside the gene matches. CDR1 SGHRS and CDR2 YFSETQ come from the germline V gene. The CDR3 nucleotides read TGCGCCAGCAGCTTGTCGGGGGGGCAATACGAGCAGTACTTC. Translation gives CASSLSGGQYEQYF. Based on the CDR3 plus reference TRBV5-1 and TRBJ2-7, the full variable domain is KAGVTQTPRYLIKTRGQQVTLSCSPISGHRSVSWYQQTPGQGLQFLFEYFSETQRNKGNFPGRFSGRQFSNSRSEMNVSTLELGDSALYLCASSLSGGQYEQYFGPGTRLTVT.

V gene TRBV5-1 combines with J gene TRBJ2-1; 12 nucleotides match TRBD2. V trimming: 2 bases; J trimming: 7 bases; junction bases outside the gene matches: 7. The V gene's germline CDR1 is SGHRS and CDR2 YFSETQ. The CDR3 sequence is 16 residues long. The CDR3 region is CASSFASGGAWNEQFF. The CDR3 DNA follows: TGCGCCAGCAGCTTTGCTAGCGGGGGGGCATGGAATGAGCAGTTCTTC.

The DNA for the CDR3 is TGCGCCAGCAGCTTCGCCCCGGGAGGGGGCTACACCTTC. Translating it yields CASSFAPGGGYTF. The gene calls are TRBV5-1 and TRBJ1-2; the D is unclear. V was pared by 2 bases and J by 8 bases, with 13 bases between. The germline V gene has CDR1 SGHRS and CDR2 YFSETQ. The CDR3 covers 13 residues.

Here the CDR3 DNA reads TGCGCCAGCCGAGAACAGGGGGCGTACTTGAACACTGAAGCTTTCTTT. Translating gives CASREQGAYLNTEAFF. This rearrangement joins TRBV5-1 to TRBJ1-1, with 9 bases lining up with TRBD1. Germline V lookup: CDR1 SGHRS, CDR2 YFSETQ. J was trimmed by 0 bases and V by 7 bases; bases with no gene match: 10. The CDR3 is 16 amino acids.

CDR3 region: CASSLRLANEQFF. The CDR3 coding sequence is TGTGCCAGCAGCCTAAGACTGGCCAATGAGCAGTTCTTC. The chain has TRBV7-2 and TRBJ2-1, with unresolved D. V dropped 5 bases and J dropped 6 bases, with 11 bases sitting between them. Germline V CDR1 and CDR2: SGHTA, FQGNSA. The CDR3 is 13 residues long.

The J gene is TRBJ2-6, the V gene TRBV5-1; D not resolved. V was cut by 2 bases and J by 0 bases, with 18 bases left in between. The germline V gene has CDR1 SGHRS and CDR2 YFSETQ. The CDR3 extends over 19 amino acids. The CDR3 DNA sequence: TGCGCCAGCAGCTTAGCCCGGCAGGCGAGTTCCTCTGGGGCCAACGTCCTGACTTTC. This encodes CASSLARQASSSGANVLTF.

This rearrangement joins TRBV19 to TRBJ1-6, with D possibly TRBD1 on 6 matching bases. The germline gives CDR1 LNHDA, CDR2 SQIVND (reference sequence). V was shortened by 5 bases and J by 9 bases, with 14 bases between the two germline ends. The CDR3 is made up of 14 amino acids. The CDR3 loop reads CASSPRGNPSPLHF. CDR3 coding DNA: TGTGCCAGTAGTCCCAGGGGAAATCCTTCACCCCTCCACTTT.

The J gene is TRBJ2-2, the V gene TRBV24-1; D perhaps matches TRBD2 (6 bases). V lost 3 bases to trimming and J lost 5 bases, with 12 bases between them. The CDR3 is made up of 15 amino acids. CDR1 and CDR2 (germline): KGHDR, SFDVKD. CDR3 loop: CATSDRGTSTGELFF. CDR3 bases: TGTGCCACCAGTGATCGGGGGACGTCGACCGGGGAGCTGTTTTTT.

The rearrangement joins TRBV5-5 to TRBJ1-4; no clear D. Trimming shortened V by 0 bases and J by 3 bases, and 6 bases separated the two germline ends. Germline V gene data show CDR1 as SGHKS and CDR2 as YYEKEE (reference sequence). This CDR3 region has 14 residues. This chain's CDR3 is CASSLVGANEKLFF. As DNA, the CDR3 is TGTGCCAGCAGCTTGGTAGGAGCTAATGAAAAACTGTTTTTT.

V is TRBV15 and J is TRBJ2-7, with 10 bases aligning to TRBD2. The germline CDR1 and CDR2 sequences are LNHNV and YYDKDF (reference sequence). The ends lost 5 bases at V and 2 bases at J; junction bases unmatched: 3. The CDR3 contains 14 residues. The CDR3 bases are TGTGCCACCAGCCGGACTAGCGGAACCTACGAGCAGTACTTC. It encodes CATSRTSGTYEQYF.

The chain links TRBV6-2 or TRBV6-3 to TRBJ2-2, with TRBD2 as a possible D gene (6 bases). The V end was cut by 6 bases, the J end by 3 bases, with 14 bases between. Per germline, CDR1 MNHEY and CDR2 SVGEGT. The CDR3 length is 15 residues. CDR3 protein: CASSPLVADTGELFF. The CDR3 bases are TGTGCCAGCAGCCCCTTGGTAGCGGACACCGGGGAGCTGTTTTTT.

V and J are TRBV2 and TRBJ1-5; TRBD1 matches at 7 bases. The CDR3 runs 14 residues. In germline, CDR1 is SNHLY, CDR2 FYNNEI. Unmatched junction bases numbered 8, after V lost 6 bases and J lost 6 bases. CDR3 in DNA: TGTGCCAGCAGGCCCGGGGCAGGGGGTCAGCCCCAGCATTTT. Amino acids: CASRPGAGGQPQHF.

The chain has TRBV7-2 and TRBJ2-7, with 7 bases aligning to TRBD2. This CDR3 region has 17 residues. CDR1 and CDR2 from the germline V gene are SGHTA and FQGNSA. After removal of 2 bases from V and 2 bases from J, the junction contained 12 bases not matched to a gene. The CDR3 loop reads CASSLFPAGSGAYEQYF. The CDR3, as DNA: TGTGCCAGCAGCTTATTCCCGGCGGGCAGCGGGGCCTACGAGCAGTACTTC. Complete variable domain (other parts from reference TRBV7-2 and TRBJ2-7): GAGVSQSPSNKVTEKGKDVELRCDPISGHTALYWYRQSLGQGLEFLIYFQGNSAPDKSGLPSDRFSAERTGGSVSTLTIQRTQQEDSAVYLCASSLFPAGSGAYEQYFGPGTRLTVT.

The rearrangement links TRBV6-5 to TRBJ1-4; D possibly corresponds to TRBD1 (5 bases). V lost 7 bases, J lost 1 base, and 13 bases lay in between. CDR1 is MNHEY and CDR2 is SVGAGI in the germline V gene. The CDR3 covers 15 residues. The CDR3 loop reads CASTGGALTNEKLFF. CDR3 in DNA: TGTGCCAGCACGGGAGGGGCTCTAACTAATGAAAAACTGTTTTTT.

The chain combines TRBV6-5 with TRBJ1-1; D is perhaps TRBD1 (6 bases). CDR1 is MNHEY and CDR2 is SVGAGI in the germline V gene. Trimming removed 4 bases at V and 1 base at J, with 13 bases between. This CDR3 region has 15 residues. The CDR3 reads CASSLGGRGNTEAFF. The CDR3 region has the DNA TGTGCCAGCAGTTTAGGGGGACGGGGGAACACTGAAGCTTTCTTT.

This rearrangement joins TRBV7-9 to TRBJ1-4, with 9 bases lining up with TRBD1. There are 14 residues in the CDR3. The germline V gene encodes CDR1 SEHNR and CDR2 FQNEAQ (reference sequence). With 5 bases clipped from V and 5 bases from J, the junction kept 3 bases outside the gene matches. The DNA for the CDR3 is TGTGCCAGCAGCGGGGGACAGGGAAATGAAAAACTGTTTTTT. Translation gives CASSGGQGNEKLFF.

The chain uses TRBV18 and TRBJ1-4; D is undetermined. The V gene's germline CDR1 is KGHSH and CDR2 LQKENI. There are 18 residues in the CDR3. V was pared by 4 bases and J by 4 bases, with 22 bases between. Written as DNA, the CDR3 is TGTGCCAGCTCACGATCACCCTTATTCGGGGATGTTAATGAAAAACTGTTTTTT. Protein sequence: CASSRSPLFGDVNEKLFF.

The V and J genes are TRBV9 and TRBJ2-2; 11 nucleotides align to TRBD2. The V gene's germline CDR1 is SGDLS and CDR2 YYNGEE. CDR3 length: 17 amino acids. V was clipped by 0 bases and J by 5 bases; unmatched bases: 6. The CDR3: CASSVDGASGGTGELFF. The DNA for the CDR3 is TGTGCCAGCAGCGTAGATGGAGCTAGCGGGGGGACCGGGGAGCTGTTTTTT.

This clone is judged medium-sized. This rearrangement joins TRBV27 to TRBJ1-5; possible D gene TRBD1, 5 bases. Germline CDR1 and CDR2: MNHEY and SMNVEV (reference sequence). Trimming shortened V by 3 bases and J by 2 bases, and 11 bases separated the two germline ends. There are 15 residues in the CDR3. The CDR3, as DNA: TGTGCCAGCAGTTTCCAGGGTGGGGGCAATCAGCCCCAGCATTTT. It is translated as CASSFQGGGNQPQHF.

The sample holds one count of this clone. V is TRBV28 and J is TRBJ2-7, with 11 bases lining up with TRBD2. Looked up from germline, CDR1 is MDHEN and CDR2 is SYDVKM. The CDR3 is made up of 15 amino acids. Losses at the gene ends were 6 bases for V and 2 bases for J; bases not matched to a gene: 6. The CDR3 sequence: CASRGGTSGAYEQYF. The DNA of the CDR3 is TGTGCCAGCAGGGGAGGGACTAGCGGTGCCTACGAGCAGTACTTC. Supplemented by reference TRBV28 and TRBJ2-7, the full variable domain reads DVKVTQSSRYLVKRTGEKVFLECVQDMDHENMFWYRQDPGLGLRLIYFSYDVKMKEKGDIPEGYSVSREKKERFSLILESASTNQTSMYLCASRGGTSGAYEQYFGPGTRLTVT.

The V and J genes are TRBV6-5 and TRBJ1-2; D is uncertain. Trimming removed 6 bases at V and 6 bases at J, with 17 bases between. This CDR3 is 14 amino acids long. Germline V gene data show CDR1 as MNHEY and CDR2 as SVGAGI. CDR3: CASRPDFWADGYTF. In DNA, the CDR3 is TGTGCCAGCAGGCCGGATTTCTGGGCCGATGGCTACACCTTC.